The 13 T cell receptor beta chains below all came from one sample that was sequenced in a study of blood T cell repertoires in COVID-19. Sequencing was performed with immunoSEQ multiplex PCR; in TCRdb, only in-frame clones are kept and a portion is missing. The sample records approximately 49,000 clones, 87% being singletons. The sample comprised peripheral blood. The origin of the receptors is a man between 50 and 59 years old with acute or convalescent COVID-19.

The gene calls are TRBV11-3 and TRBJ1-2; D gene uncertain. Germline CDR1 is SGHNT and CDR2 is YENEEA. The V end was cut by 8 bases, the J end by 1 base, with 8 bases between. The CDR3 sequence is 12 residues long. The CDR3 DNA reads as TGTGCCAGCGGGCATTTTAACTATGGCTACACCTTC. This codes for CASGHFNYGYTF. Supplemented by reference TRBV11-3 and TRBJ1-2, the full variable domain reads EAGVVQSPRYKIIEKKQPVAFWCNPISGHNTLYWYLQNLGQGPELLIRYENEEAVDDSQLPKDRFSAERLKGVDSTLKIQPAELGDSAVYLCASGHFNYGYTFGSGTRLTVV.

The chain employs TRBV19 and TRBJ1-4; 10 nucleotides agree with TRBD1. This CDR3 spans 16 amino acids. Germline V lookup: CDR1 LNHDA, CDR2 SQIVND (reference sequence). J gave up 8 bases and V 3 bases, and 9 bases lay outside the gene matches. The CDR3 sequence: CASSIGSTGGREKLFF. The CDR3 DNA reads as TGTGCCAGTAGTATCGGATCGACAGGGGGCAGGGAAAAACTGTTTTTT. Based on the CDR3 plus reference TRBV19 and TRBJ1-4, the full variable domain is DGGITQSPKYLFRKEGQNVTLSCEQNLNHDAMYWYRQDPGQGLRLIYYSQIVNDFQKGDIAEGYSVSREKKESFPLTVTSAQKNPTAFYLCASSIGSTGGREKLFFGSGTQLSVL.

The chain links TRBV2 to TRBJ2-1; no clear D gene. The CDR3 is 12 amino acids. Germline-derived CDR1 and CDR2 are SNHLY and FYNNEI. Trimming cost V 2 bases and J 8 bases, with 7 bases left between them. The CDR3 DNA is TGTGCCAGCAGTGAACTCGAGTATGAGCAGTTCTTC. As protein: CASSELEYEQFF.

This sequence joins TRBV3-1 (or the pseudogene TRBV3-2) and TRBJ2-3; D uncertain. CDR1 is LGHDT and CDR2 is YNNKEL in the germline V gene (reference sequence). V lost 0 bases and J 2 bases, leaving 9 bases between the germline ends. The CDR3 length is 15 residues. The CDR3 region is CASSQEQRLTDTQYF. The DNA of the CDR3 is TGTGCCAGCAGCCAAGAGCAGCGCCTCACAGATACGCAGTATTTT.

This sequence joins TRBV2 and TRBJ2-3; 13 nucleotides agree with TRBD2. This CDR3 spans 16 amino acids. Germline CDR1 reads SNHLY; CDR2 reads FYNNEI. The junction had 6 bases not matched to a gene; V was cut back by 5 bases and J by 4 bases. The CDR3 protein is CASSPTSGRAADTQYF. CDR3 DNA sequence: TGTGCCAGCAGTCCTACTAGCGGGAGGGCTGCAGATACGCAGTATTTT.

This clone was counted a single time. The gene calls are TRBV3-1 (or the pseudogene TRBV3-2) and TRBJ2-3; 16 positions agree with TRBD2. Germline loops: CDR1 LGHDT, CDR2 YNNKEL (reference sequence). The CDR3 consists of 18 residues. V trimming: 4 bases; J trimming: 2 bases; junction bases outside the gene matches: 6. As DNA, the CDR3 is TGTGCCAGCAGCCGGGGACTAGCGGGGGGGCCTAACACAGATACGCAGTATTTT. This sequence encodes CASSRGLAGGPNTDTQYF.

The rearrangement links TRBV7-8 to TRBJ1-4, with unresolved D. Trimming took off 5 bases at V and 13 bases at J, with 14 bases between the two ends. In germline, CDR1 is SGHVS, CDR2 FQNEAQ. The CDR3 runs 12 residues. In DNA form, the CDR3 reads TGTGCCAGCAGCGGTGAGTTCGAGGGACTGTTTTTT. Protein product: CASSGEFEGLFF.

V and J are TRBV9 and TRBJ2-7; 8 bases align to TRBD2. V shed 4 bases and J 2 bases; nucleotides not matched to a gene: 5. Looked up from germline, CDR1 is SGDLS and CDR2 is YYNGEE. The CDR3 has 14 residues. The CDR3 reads CASSHAGGPYEQYF. CDR3 DNA sequence: TGTGCCAGCAGCCACGCGGGGGGCCCCTACGAGCAGTACTTC. The full variable domain, completed using reference TRBV9 and TRBJ2-7, is DSGVTQTPKHLITATGQRVTLRCSPRSGDLSVYWYQQSLDQGLQFLIQYYNGEERAKGNILERFSAQQFPDLHSELNLSSLELGDSALYFCASSHAGGPYEQYFGPGTRLTVT.

This rearrangement joins TRBV6-6 to TRBJ1-5, with D possibly being TRBD1 (6 bases). Germline V CDR1 and CDR2: MNHNY, SVGAGI (reference sequence). The CDR3 contains 16 residues. The V and J ends lost 0 bases and 6 bases respectively, with 15 bases between them. CDR3 residues: CASSYSGGVKSQPQHF. The CDR3 DNA reads as TGTGCCAGCAGTTACTCAGGGGGGGTTAAGAGTCAGCCCCAGCATTTT.

The V gene is TRBV20-1, the J gene TRBJ2-7; D gene ambiguous. V was shortened by 4 bases and J by 1 base, with 5 bases between the two germline ends. This CDR3 has 11 amino acids. Germline lookup yields CDR1 DFQATT and CDR2 SNEGSKA (reference sequence). The CDR3 sequence is CSAIVSYEQYF. The CDR3 bases are TGCAGTGCTATCGTTTCCTACGAGCAGTACTTC.

The genes are TRBV6-1 and TRBJ2-1; D remains ambiguous. Trimming removed 1 base at V and 7 bases at J, with 8 bases between. The CDR3 is 13 amino acids. CDR1 MNHNS and CDR2 SASEGT come from the germline V gene. CDR3 residues: CASSEVAGNEQFF. CDR3 coding DNA: TGTGCCAGCAGTGAAGTGGCAGGAAATGAGCAGTTCTTC.

This clone occurred once. This rearrangement joins TRBV9 to TRBJ1-5, with D unresolved. Trimming stripped 3 bases from V and 5 bases from J, with 15 bases between. This CDR3 has 15 amino acids. CDR1 and CDR2 from the germline V gene are SGDLS and YYNGEE. CDR3 loop: CASSAEGNMYQPQHF. CDR3 coding DNA: TGTGCCAGCAGCGCGGAGGGAAATATGTATCAGCCCCAGCATTTT.

The chain has TRBV6-5 and TRBJ2-5; 9 bases match TRBD1. Germline V CDR1 and CDR2: MNHEY, SVGAGI. V lost 6 bases and J lost 5; bases outside the gene matches: 10. CDR3 size: 15 residues. The CDR3 DNA follows: TGTGCCAGCAGGAGTTCTTCGGACAGGGGCGAGACCCAGTACTTC. It codes for CASRSSSDRGETQYF.